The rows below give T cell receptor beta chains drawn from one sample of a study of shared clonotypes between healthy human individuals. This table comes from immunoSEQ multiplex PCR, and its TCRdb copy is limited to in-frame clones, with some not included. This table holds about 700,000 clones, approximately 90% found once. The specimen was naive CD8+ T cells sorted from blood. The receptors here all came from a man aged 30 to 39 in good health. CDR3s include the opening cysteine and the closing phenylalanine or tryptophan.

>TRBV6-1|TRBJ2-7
CASRVIYEQYF
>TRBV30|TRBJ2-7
CAWSHDGAGEQYF
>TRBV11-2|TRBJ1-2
CASSSWEEGNYGYTF
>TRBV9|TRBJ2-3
CASSVVTSPPDTQYF
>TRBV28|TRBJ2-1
CASSLSQGGVDWDEQFF
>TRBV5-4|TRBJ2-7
CASSLQAGGGYEQYF
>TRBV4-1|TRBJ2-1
CASSQDSGFRYNEQFF
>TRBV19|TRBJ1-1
CASSIIPRAGTEAFF
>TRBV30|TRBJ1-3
CAWSPDSGYGNTIYF
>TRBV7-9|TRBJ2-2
CASSQPTGYGTGELFF
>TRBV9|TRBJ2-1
CASSVEPGQDYNEQFF
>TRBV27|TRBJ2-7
CASKPQGMGFGVQYF
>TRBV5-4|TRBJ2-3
CASSVDGLAASTDTQYF
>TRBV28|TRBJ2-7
CASSLIRLAGQYF
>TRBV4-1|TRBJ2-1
CASSLWTSGTNEQFF
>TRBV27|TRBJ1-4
CASSSQSPVLREKLFF